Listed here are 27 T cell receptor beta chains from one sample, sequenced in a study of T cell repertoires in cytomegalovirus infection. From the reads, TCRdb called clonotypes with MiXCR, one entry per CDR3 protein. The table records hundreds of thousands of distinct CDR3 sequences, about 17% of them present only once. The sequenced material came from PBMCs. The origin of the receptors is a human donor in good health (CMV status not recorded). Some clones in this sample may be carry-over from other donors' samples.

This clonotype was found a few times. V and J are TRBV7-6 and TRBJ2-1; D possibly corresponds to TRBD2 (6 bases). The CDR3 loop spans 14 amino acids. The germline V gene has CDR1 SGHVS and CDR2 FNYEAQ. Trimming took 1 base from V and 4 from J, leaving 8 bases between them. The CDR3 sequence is CASSLGGLYNEQFF. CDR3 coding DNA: TGTGCCAGCAGCTTAGGGGGACTTTACAATGAGCAGTTCTTC. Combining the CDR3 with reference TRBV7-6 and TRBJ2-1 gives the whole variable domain GAGVSQSPRYKVTKRGQDVALRCDPISGHVSLYWYRQALGQGPEFLTYFNYEAQQDKSGLPNDRFSAERPEGSISTLTIQRTEQRDSAMYRCASSLGGLYNEQFFGPGTRLTVL.

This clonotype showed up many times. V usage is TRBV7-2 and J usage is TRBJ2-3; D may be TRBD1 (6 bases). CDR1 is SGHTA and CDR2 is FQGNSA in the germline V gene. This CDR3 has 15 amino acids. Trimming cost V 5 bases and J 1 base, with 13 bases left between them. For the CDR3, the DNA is TGTGCCAGCAGCCCTCAGGGGTCTCGCACAGATACGCAGTATTTT. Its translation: CASSPQGSRTDTQYF.

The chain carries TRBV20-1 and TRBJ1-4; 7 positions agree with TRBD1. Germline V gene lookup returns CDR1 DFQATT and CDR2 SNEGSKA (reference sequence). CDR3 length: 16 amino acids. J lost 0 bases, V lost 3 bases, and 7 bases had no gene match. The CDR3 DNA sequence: TGCAGTGCTAGTGGGGGGACAGACGCAACTAATGAAAAACTGTTTTTT. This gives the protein CSASGGTDATNEKLFF.

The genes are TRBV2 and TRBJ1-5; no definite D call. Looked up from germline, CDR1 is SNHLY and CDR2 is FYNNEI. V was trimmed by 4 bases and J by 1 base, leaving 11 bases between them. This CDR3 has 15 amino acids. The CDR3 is CASSVGPLSNQPQHF. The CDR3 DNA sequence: TGTGCCAGCAGTGTCGGCCCGTTGAGCAATCAGCCCCAGCATTTT.

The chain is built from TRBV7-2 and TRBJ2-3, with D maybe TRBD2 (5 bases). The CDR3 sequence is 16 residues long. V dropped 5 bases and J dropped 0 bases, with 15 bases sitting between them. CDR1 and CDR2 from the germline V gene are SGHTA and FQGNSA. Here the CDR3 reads CASSPGVYPSTDTQYF. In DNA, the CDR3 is TGTGCCAGCAGCCCCGGGGTGTATCCCAGCACAGATACGCAGTATTTT.

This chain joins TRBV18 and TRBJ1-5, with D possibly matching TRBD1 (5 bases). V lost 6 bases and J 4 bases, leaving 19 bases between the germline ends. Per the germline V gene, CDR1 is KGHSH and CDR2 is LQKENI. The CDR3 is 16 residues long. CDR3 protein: CASSPTAQGLNQPQHF. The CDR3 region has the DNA TGTGCCAGCTCCCCTACTGCGCAGGGACTAAATCAGCCCCAGCATTTT.

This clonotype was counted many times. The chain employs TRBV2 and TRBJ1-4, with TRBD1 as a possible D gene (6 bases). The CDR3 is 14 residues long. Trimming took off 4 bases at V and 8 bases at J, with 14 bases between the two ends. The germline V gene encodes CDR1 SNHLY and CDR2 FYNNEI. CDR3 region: CASSAQGTGEKLFF. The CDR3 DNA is TGTGCCAGCAGTGCCCAGGGGACGGGGGAAAAACTGTTTTTT.

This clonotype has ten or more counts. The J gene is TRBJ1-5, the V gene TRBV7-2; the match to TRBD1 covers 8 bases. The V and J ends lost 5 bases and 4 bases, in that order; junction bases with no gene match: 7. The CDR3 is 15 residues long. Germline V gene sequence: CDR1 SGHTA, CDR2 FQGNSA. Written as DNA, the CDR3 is TGTGCCAGCAGCCTCGGACAGGGAAGTAATCAGCCCCAGCATTTT. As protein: CASSLGQGSNQPQHF. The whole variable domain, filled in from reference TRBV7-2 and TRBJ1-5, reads GAGVSQSPSNKVTEKGKDVELRCDPISGHTALYWYRQSLGQGLEFLIYFQGNSAPDKSGLPSDRFSAERTGGSVSTLTIQRTQQEDSAVYLCASSLGQGSNQPQHFGDGTRLSIL.

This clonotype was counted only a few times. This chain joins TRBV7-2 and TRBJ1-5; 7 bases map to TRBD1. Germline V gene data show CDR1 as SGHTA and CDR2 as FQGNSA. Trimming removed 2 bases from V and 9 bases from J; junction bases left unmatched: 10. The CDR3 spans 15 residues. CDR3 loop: CASSLFMDQGGPQHF. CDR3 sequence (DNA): TGTGCCAGCAGCTTATTTATGGACCAGGGGGGGCCCCAGCATTTT.

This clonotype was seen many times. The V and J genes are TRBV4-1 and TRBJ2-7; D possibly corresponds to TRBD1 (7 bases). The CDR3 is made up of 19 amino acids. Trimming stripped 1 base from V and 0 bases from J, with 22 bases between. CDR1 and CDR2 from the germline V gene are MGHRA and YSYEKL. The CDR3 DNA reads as TGCGCCAGCAGCCAAGTCTATTTTAGCGGCGGGACAGTCTCCTACGAGCAGTACTTC. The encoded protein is CASSQVYFSGGTVSYEQYF.

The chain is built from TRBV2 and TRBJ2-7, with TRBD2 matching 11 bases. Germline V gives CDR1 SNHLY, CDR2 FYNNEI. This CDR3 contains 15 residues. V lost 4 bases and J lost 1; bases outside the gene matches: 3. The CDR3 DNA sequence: TGTGCCAGCAGTGCGGGACTAGCGGCGTCCTACGAGCAGTACTTC. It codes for CASSAGLAASYEQYF.

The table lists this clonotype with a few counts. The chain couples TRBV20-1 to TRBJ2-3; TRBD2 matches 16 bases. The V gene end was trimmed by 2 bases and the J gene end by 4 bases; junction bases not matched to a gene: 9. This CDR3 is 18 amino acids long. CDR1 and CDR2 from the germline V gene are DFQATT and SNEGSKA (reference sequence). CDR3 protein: CSARRPGLAGGRPDTQYF. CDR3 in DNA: TGCAGTGCTAGACGACCGGGACTAGCGGGGGGGCGTCCAGATACGCAGTATTTT.

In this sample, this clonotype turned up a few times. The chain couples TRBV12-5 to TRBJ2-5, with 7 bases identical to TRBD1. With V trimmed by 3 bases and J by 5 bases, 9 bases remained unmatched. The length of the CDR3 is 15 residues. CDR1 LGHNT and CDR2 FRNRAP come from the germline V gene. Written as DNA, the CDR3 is TGTGCTAGTGGTTTAGGAGACAGGGATGGGGAGACCCAGTACTTC. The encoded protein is CASGLGDRDGETQYF.

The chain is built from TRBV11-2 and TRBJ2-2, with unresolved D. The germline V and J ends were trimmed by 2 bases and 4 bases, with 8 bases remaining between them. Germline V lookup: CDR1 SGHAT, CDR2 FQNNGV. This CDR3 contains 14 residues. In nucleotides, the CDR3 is TGTGCCAGCAGCTTATCGAGTTTCACCGGGGAGCTGTTTTTT. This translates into CASSLSSFTGELFF.

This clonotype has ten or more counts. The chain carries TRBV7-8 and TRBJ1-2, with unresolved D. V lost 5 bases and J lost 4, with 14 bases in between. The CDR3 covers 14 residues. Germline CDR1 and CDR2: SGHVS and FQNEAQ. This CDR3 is CASSPDVIGYGYTF. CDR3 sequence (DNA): TGTGCCAGCAGCCCAGACGTGATAGGCTATGGCTACACCTTC.

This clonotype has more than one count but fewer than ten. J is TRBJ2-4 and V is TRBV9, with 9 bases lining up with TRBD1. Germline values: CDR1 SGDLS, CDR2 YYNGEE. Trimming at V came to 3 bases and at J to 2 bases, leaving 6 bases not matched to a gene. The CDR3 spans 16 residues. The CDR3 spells CASSGGTGWSKNIQYF. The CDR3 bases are TGTGCCAGCAGCGGTGGGACAGGGTGGTCCAAAAACATTCAGTACTTC.

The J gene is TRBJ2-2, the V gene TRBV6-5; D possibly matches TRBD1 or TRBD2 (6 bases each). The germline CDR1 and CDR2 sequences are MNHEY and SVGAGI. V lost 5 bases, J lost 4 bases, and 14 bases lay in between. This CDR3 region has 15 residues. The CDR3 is CASSDAGTPTGELFF. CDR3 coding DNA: TGTGCCAGCAGTGACGCGGGGACACCCACCGGGGAGCTGTTTTTT.

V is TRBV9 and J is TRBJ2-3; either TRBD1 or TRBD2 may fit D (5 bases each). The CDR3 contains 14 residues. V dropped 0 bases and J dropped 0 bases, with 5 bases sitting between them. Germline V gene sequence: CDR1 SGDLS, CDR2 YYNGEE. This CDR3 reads CASSVGDSTDTQYF. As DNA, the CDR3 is TGTGCCAGCAGCGTAGGGGACAGCACAGATACGCAGTATTTT. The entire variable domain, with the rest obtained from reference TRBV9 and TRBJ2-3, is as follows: DSGVTQTPKHLITATGQRVTLRCSPRSGDLSVYWYQQSLDQGLQFLIQYYNGEERAKGNILERFSAQQFPDLHSELNLSSLELGDSALYFCASSVGDSTDTQYFGPGTRLTVL.

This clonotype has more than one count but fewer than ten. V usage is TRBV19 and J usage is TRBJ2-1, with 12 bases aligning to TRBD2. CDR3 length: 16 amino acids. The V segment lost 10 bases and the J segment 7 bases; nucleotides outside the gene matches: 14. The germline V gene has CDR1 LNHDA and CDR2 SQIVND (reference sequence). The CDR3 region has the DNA TGTGCCACCTGCCTGCTAGCGGGGGGGAGTGTGAATGAGCAGTTCTTC. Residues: CATCLLAGGSVNEQFF. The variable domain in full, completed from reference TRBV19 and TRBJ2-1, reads DGGITQSPKYLFRKEGQNVTLSCEQNLNHDAMYWYRQDPGQGLRLIYYSQIVNDFQKGDIAEGYSVSREKKESFPLTVTSAQKNPTAFYLCATCLLAGGSVNEQFFGPGTRLTVL.

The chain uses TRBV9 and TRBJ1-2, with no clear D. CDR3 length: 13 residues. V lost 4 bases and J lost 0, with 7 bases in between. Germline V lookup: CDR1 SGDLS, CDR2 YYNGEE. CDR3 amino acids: CASSPSANYGYTF. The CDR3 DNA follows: TGTGCCAGCAGCCCTAGCGCTAACTATGGCTACACCTTC.

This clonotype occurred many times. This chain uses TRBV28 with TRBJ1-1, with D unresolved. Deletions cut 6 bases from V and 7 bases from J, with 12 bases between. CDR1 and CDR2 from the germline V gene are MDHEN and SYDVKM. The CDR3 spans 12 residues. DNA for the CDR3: TGTGCCAGCAGGGGCGGGCCCTTTGAAGCTTTCTTT. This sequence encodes CASRGGPFEAFF.

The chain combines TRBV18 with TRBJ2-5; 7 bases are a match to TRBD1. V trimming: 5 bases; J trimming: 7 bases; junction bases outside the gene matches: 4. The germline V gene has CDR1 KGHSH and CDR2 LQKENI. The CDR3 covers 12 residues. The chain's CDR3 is CASSEDRWTQYF. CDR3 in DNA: TGTGCCAGCTCAGAGGACAGGTGGACCCAGTACTTC.

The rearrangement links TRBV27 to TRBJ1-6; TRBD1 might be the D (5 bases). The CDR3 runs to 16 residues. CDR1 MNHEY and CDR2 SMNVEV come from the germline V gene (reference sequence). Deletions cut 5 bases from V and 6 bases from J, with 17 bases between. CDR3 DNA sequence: TGTGCCAGCAGTCCGGAGGGGCTGATAACTAATTCACCCCTCCACTTT. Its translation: CASSPEGLITNSPLHF.

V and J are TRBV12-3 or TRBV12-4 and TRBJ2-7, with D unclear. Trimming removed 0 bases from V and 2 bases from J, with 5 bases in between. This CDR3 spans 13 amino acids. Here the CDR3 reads CASSLASPYEQYF. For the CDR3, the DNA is TGTGCCAGCAGTTTAGCGAGTCCCTACGAGCAGTACTTC.

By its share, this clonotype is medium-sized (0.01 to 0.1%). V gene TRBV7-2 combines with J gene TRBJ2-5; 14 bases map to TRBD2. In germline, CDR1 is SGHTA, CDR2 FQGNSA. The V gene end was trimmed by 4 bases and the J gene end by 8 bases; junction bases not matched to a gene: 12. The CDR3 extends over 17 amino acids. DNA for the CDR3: TGTGCCAGCAGCTGGAAAACACGACTAGCGGGGGGGCCTACCCAGTACTTC. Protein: CASSWKTRLAGGPTQYF.

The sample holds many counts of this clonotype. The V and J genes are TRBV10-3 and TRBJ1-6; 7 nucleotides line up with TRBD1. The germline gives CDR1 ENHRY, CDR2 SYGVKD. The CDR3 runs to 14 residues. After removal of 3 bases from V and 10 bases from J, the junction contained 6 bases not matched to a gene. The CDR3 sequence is CAISERGQESPLHF. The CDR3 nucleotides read TGTGCCATCAGTGAAAGGGGGCAGGAATCACCCCTCCACTTT.

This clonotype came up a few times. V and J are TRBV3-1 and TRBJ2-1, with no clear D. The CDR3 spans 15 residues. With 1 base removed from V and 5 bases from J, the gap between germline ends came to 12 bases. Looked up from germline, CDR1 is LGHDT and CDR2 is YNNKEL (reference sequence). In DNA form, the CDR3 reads TGTGCCAGCAGCCAAGTTTCGGATTGGAACAATGAGCAGTTCTTC. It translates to CASSQVSDWNNEQFF.